This T cell receptor beta chain was captured by sequencing in a study of cytomegalovirus exposure and HLA in healthy donors. Amplification used 60 Vbeta primers and 13 Jbeta primers. The method was immunoSEQ multiplex PCR; TCRdb's version includes in-frame clones alone and lacks a portion of them. This table holds 180,000 or so clones, 60% to 80% found once. The germline V and J ends were trimmed by 0 bases and 6 bases, with 20 bases remaining between them. CDR3 length equals 17 residues. Germline values: CDR1 PRHDT, CDR2 FYEKMQ (reference sequence). The V and J genes are TRBV13 and TRBJ2-5, with D possibly TRBD2 on 6 matching bases. Material: PBMCs. The clonotype was recovered from a woman in her thirties or forties in good health and CMV-seropositive. The CDR3 loop is CASSLGGSAGGLKTQYF. In nucleotides, the CDR3 is TGTGCCAGCAGCTTAGGTGGGTCGGCCGGGGGTTTGAAGACCCAGTACTTC.